Shown below are 28 T cell receptor beta chains from a single sample sequenced in a study of glioma-infiltrating T cells. TCR alpha and beta CDR3 regions were amplified from RNA using iRepertoire nested multiplex PCR. TCRdb passed the multiplex PCR reads through MiXCR, listing each CDR3 protein once. The repertoire consists of about 200,000 distinct CDR3 sequences, with about 31% occurring once and the leading ten covering 20%. The sequenced sample consisted of glioma tissue, nonneoplastic brain tissue, or PBMCs (not recorded which). These receptors were taken from a human donor with low-grade glioma or glioblastoma, undergoing nonglioma brain surgery, or in good health (not recorded which).

The chain joins TRBV19 to TRBJ2-3, with 10 bases aligning to TRBD1. J gave up 5 bases and V 4 bases, and 9 bases lay outside the gene matches. The CDR3 has 16 residues. Germline CDR1 LNHDA, CDR2 SQIVND (reference sequence). The CDR3 nucleotides are TGTGCCAGTAGTACTCTTGGACAGGGGGAGAAAGATACGCAGTATTTT. It specifies CASSTLGQGEKDTQYF.

The chain uses TRBV20-1 and TRBJ2-1; the match to TRBD2 covers 9 bases. V shed 0 bases, J shed 5 bases, and the junction held 5 bases outside the gene matches. In germline, CDR1 is DFQATT, CDR2 SNEGSKA (reference sequence). The length of the CDR3 is 15 residues. This CDR3 reads CSARDARGRDNEQFF. Written as DNA, the CDR3 is TGCAGTGCTAGAGATGCCCGCGGGAGGGACAATGAGCAGTTCTTC.

On this clonotype: At one boundary the junction diverges from the germline segment, which might be a read error. The genes are TRBV5-1 and TRBJ2-4; D unclear. This CDR3 has 13 residues. Germline CDR1 reads SGHRS; CDR2 reads YFSETQ. Written as DNA, the CDR3 is TGCGCCAGCAGCTTGGCGTGGGCGGCCATTCATTACTTC. This encodes CASSLAWAAIHYF.

Many counts were recorded for this clonotype. The chain employs TRBV3-1 and TRBJ2-1; TRBD1 matches 8 bases. V lost 4 bases and J lost 0; bases outside the gene matches: 2. CDR3 length equals 15 residues. Germline CDR1 is LGHDT and CDR2 is YNNKEL (reference sequence). The DNA of the CDR3 is TGTGCCAGCAGCCGACAGGGGAGCTCCTACAATGAGCAGTTCTTC. Translating gives CASSRQGSSYNEQFF.

This clonotype was recorded many times. The chain uses TRBV7-9 and TRBJ1-2, with D unresolved. The germline V and J ends were trimmed by 2 bases and 4 bases, with 8 bases remaining between them. This CDR3 contains 13 residues. In germline, CDR1 is SEHNR, CDR2 FQNEAQ (reference sequence). CDR3 DNA sequence: TGTGCCAGCAGCTTACTCGGAGGCTATGGCTACACCTTC. It encodes CASSLLGGYGYTF.

This clonotype came up many times. The V and J genes are TRBV24-1 and TRBJ2-7, with a weak D call TRBD2 (6 bases). This CDR3 spans 12 amino acids. V dropped 7 bases and J dropped 2 bases, with 8 bases sitting between them. Germline V gene lookup returns CDR1 KGHDR and CDR2 SFDVKD. CDR3 sequence (DNA): TGTGCCACCAGCCGCGGGGCCTACGAGCAGTACTTC. Protein product: CATSRGAYEQYF.

The chain links TRBV12-3 or TRBV12-4 to TRBJ1-1; D is unresolved. The V end was cut by 8 bases, the J end by 0 bases, with 10 bases between. The CDR3 is made up of 13 amino acids. The CDR3 sequence is CASGVSLNTEAFF. In DNA, the CDR3 is TGTGCCAGCGGCGTCTCTCTGAACACTGAAGCTTTCTTT.

A word on this clonotype: Being one base from a much bigger clone, this may be a read error. This rearrangement joins TRBV19 to TRBJ1-5; maybe TRBD1 (6 bases). This CDR3 region has 12 residues. In germline, CDR1 is LNHDA, CDR2 SQIVND (reference sequence). V was cut by 8 bases and J by 12 bases, with 17 bases left in between. The CDR3 nucleotides are TGTGCCAGTGGCACAGGGAGTGGGGACCAGCATTTT. This encodes CASGTGSGDQHF. Full variable domain (remainder filled in from reference TRBV19 and TRBJ1-5): DGGITQSPKYLFRKEGQNVTLSCEQNLNHDAMYWYRQDPGQGLRLIYYSQIVNDFQKGDIAEGYSVSREKKESFPLTVTSAQKNPTAFYLCASGTGSGDQHFGDGTRLSIL.

Many counts were recorded for this clonotype. This chain links TRBV10-3 with TRBJ1-2; D remains ambiguous. CDR1 is ENHRY and CDR2 is SYGVKD in the germline V gene. Trimming cost V 5 bases and J 2 bases, with 9 bases left between them. There are 13 residues in the CDR3. Here the CDR3 reads CAISTDGNYGYTF. DNA of the CDR3: TGTGCCATCAGTACGGACGGCAACTATGGCTACACCTTC.

In regard to this clonotype: One end of the junction fails to match germline, which may point to a read error. This chain connects TRBV6-5 to TRBJ2-7; no clear D gene. This CDR3 is built from 14 residues. Germline V gives CDR1 MNHEY, CDR2 SVGAGI. The CDR3 sequence: CASSEVPRSAKQCF. The CDR3 DNA reads TGTGCCAGCAGTGAAGTACCAAGGTCCGCCAAGCAGTGCTTC.

Many counts were recorded for this clonotype. The V gene is TRBV20-1, the J gene TRBJ2-7; 9 positions match TRBD2. J gave up 4 bases and V 6 bases, and 4 bases lay outside the gene matches. The germline V gene encodes CDR1 DFQATT and CDR2 SNEGSKA (reference sequence). The CDR3 is 12 residues long. The CDR3: CSARLAGYEQYF. The CDR3 coding sequence is TGCAGTGCCAGGCTAGCGGGATACGAGCAGTACTTC.

Comment on this clonotype: A much larger clone differs from this one at a single base, so this may be a read error. The V gene is TRBV18, the J gene TRBJ1-2; no clear D. CDR1 is KGHSH and CDR2 is LQKENI in the germline V gene. This CDR3 spans 16 amino acids. The CDR3 region has the DNA TGTGCCAGCTCACCAGATCGTTCGACGGCTGACTATGGCTACAGCTTC. Encoded protein: CASSPDRSTADYGYSF.

This clonotype was seen ten or more times. The chain uses TRBV7-9 and TRBJ2-1; a possible D gene is TRBD2 (6 bases). The germline V and J ends were trimmed by 5 bases and 6 bases, with 8 bases remaining between them. The CDR3 sequence is 12 residues long. CDR1 SEHNR and CDR2 FQNEAQ come from the germline V gene (reference sequence). CDR3 nucleotides: TGTGCCAGCAGCCGAGCGGGCAATGAGCAGTTCTTC. It codes for CASSRAGNEQFF.

This clonotype occurred many times. The chain joins TRBV7-6 to TRBJ2-3; D not resolved. Germline values: CDR1 SGHVS, CDR2 FNYEAQ. The CDR3 spans 14 residues. Trimming removed 1 base from V and 4 bases from J, with 9 bases in between. The CDR3 loop is CASSLDPDADTQYF. CDR3 nucleotide sequence: TGTGCCAGCAGCTTAGATCCAGATGCAGATACGCAGTATTTT.

This clonotype showed up many times. CDR3 DNA: TGTGCCAGCAGCCAAGATGGGGGGAACAATCAGCCCCAGCATTTT. Amino acid sequence: CASSQDGGNNQPQHF. The J gene is TRBJ1-5, the V gene TRBV3-1; the D gene is possibly TRBD1 (5 bases). The CDR3 is 15 amino acids. Looked up from germline, CDR1 is LGHDT and CDR2 is YNNKEL (reference sequence). V gave up 0 bases and J gave up 3 bases, with 9 bases separating them.

This clonotype occurred many times. The chain links TRBV19 to TRBJ1-2; TRBD1 aligns across 8 bases. Germline values: CDR1 LNHDA, CDR2 SQIVND (reference sequence). There are 16 residues in the CDR3. Trimming at V came to 6 bases and at J to 6 bases, leaving 15 bases not matched to a gene. The CDR3 region has the DNA TGTGCCAGTAGCCTGGGATGGAACGCAGGGGGCGATGGCTACACCTTC. It yields the protein CASSLGWNAGGDGYTF.

The CDR3 loop reads CAWSPGTPPETQYF. The CDR3 coding sequence is TGTGCCTGGAGTCCAGGGACCCCTCCAGAGACCCAGTACTTC. The chain couples TRBV30 to TRBJ2-5, with D possibly called TRBD1 or TRBD2 (5 bases each). Germline V gene lookup returns CDR1 GTSNPN and CDR2 SVGIG (reference sequence). Deletions cut 2 bases from V and 4 bases from J, with 14 bases between. The CDR3 covers 14 residues.

The chain carries TRBV3-1 and TRBJ2-2; 8 nucleotides agree with TRBD2. The germline gives CDR1 LGHDT, CDR2 YNNKEL (reference sequence). This CDR3 is built from 16 residues. V dropped 0 bases and J dropped 6; count of bases not matched to a gene: 6. Here the CDR3 reads CASSQEIGRASGELFF. The CDR3 DNA is TGTGCCAGCAGCCAAGAGATCGGGAGGGCCTCCGGGGAGCTGTTTTTT.

The V gene is TRBV12-3 or TRBV12-4, the J gene TRBJ1-1; a possible D gene is TRBD1 (5 bases). The CDR3 is 15 amino acids. Trimming cost V 9 bases and J 0 bases, with 17 bases left between them. CDR3 in amino acids: CASTLGDLMNTEAFF. The CDR3 DNA reads as TGTGCCAGTACCCTGGGGGATCTCATGAACACTGAAGCTTTCTTT.

With regard to this clonotype: This could be a read error, since a much larger clone is one nucleotide away. The V and J genes are TRBV7-2 and TRBJ2-5, with 12 bases matching TRBD2. Germline V gene lookup returns CDR1 SGHTA and CDR2 FQGNSA. The length of the CDR3 is 16 residues. The chain's CDR3 is CASGLARASGGGTQYF. The CDR3 DNA reads as TGTGCCAGCGGCTTAGCGCGGGCTAGCGGGGGGGGGACCCAGTACTTC. Based on the CDR3 plus reference TRBV7-2 and TRBJ2-5, the full variable domain is GAGVSQSPSNKVTEKGKDVELRCDPISGHTALYWYRQSLGQGLEFLIYFQGNSAPDKSGLPSDRFSAERTGGSVSTLTIQRTQQEDSAVYLCASGLARASGGGTQYFGPGTRLLVL.

Notes on this clonotype: This sequence may be a read error, since a much larger clone differs from it by one base. The chain is built from TRBV18 and TRBJ2-5; no clear D. Germline V CDR1 and CDR2: KGHSH, LQKENI. V was trimmed by 3 bases and J by 1 base, leaving 6 bases between them. CDR3 length: 13 residues. CDR3 sequence (DNA): TGTGCCAGCTCACCGATTTCCCAAGAGACCCAGTACTTC. Its protein is CASSPISQETQYF. Using reference TRBV18 and TRBJ2-5 for the parts outside the CDR3, the full variable domain is NAGVMQNPRHLVRRRGQEARLRCSPMKGHSHVYWYRQLPEEGLKFMVYLQKENIIDESGMPKERFSAEFPKEGPSILRIQQVVRGDSAAYFCASSPISQETQYFGPGTRLLVL.

With respect to this clonotype: One junction end disagrees with the germline gene, perhaps due to a read error. This chain uses TRBV5-1 with TRBJ2-3, with 13 bases matching TRBD2. This CDR3 has 16 residues. Per germline, CDR1 SGHRS and CDR2 YFSETQ. The DNA for the CDR3 is TGCGCCAGCAGCTTGCAGGGGACTAGCGGGACAGATACGAAGTATTTT. Encoded protein: CASSLQGTSGTDTKYF.

Ten or more counts support this clonotype. The chain is built from TRBV11-2 and TRBJ1-4; no clear D gene. This CDR3 spans 13 amino acids. The germline gives CDR1 SGHAT, CDR2 FQNNGV. Trimming took 0 bases from V and 7 from J, leaving 6 bases between them. The CDR3, as DNA: TGTGCCAGCAGCTTAGAGCGGGGTGAAAAACTGTTTTTT. Protein sequence: CASSLERGEKLFF. Complete variable domain (other parts from reference TRBV11-2 and TRBJ1-4): EAGVAQSPRYKIIEKRQSVAFWCNPISGHATLYWYQQILGQGPKLLIQFQNNGVVDDSQLPKDRFSAERLKGVDSTLKIQPAKLEDSAVYLCASSLERGEKLFFGSGTQLSVL.

Many counts were recorded for this clonotype. J is TRBJ1-2 and V is TRBV7-9; D gene unclear. The CDR3 consists of 11 residues. The germline CDR1 and CDR2 sequences are SEHNR and FQNEAQ (reference sequence). With 5 bases removed from V and 5 bases from J, the gap between germline ends came to 6 bases. The CDR3, as DNA: TGTGCCAGCAGCGCGGGGTATGGCTACACCTTC. Protein: CASSAGYGYTF.

This clonotype appeared many times. The CDR3 DNA reads TGTGCCACCAGTGATCGGTTGAGCACAGATACGCAGTATTTT. Translation gives CATSDRLSTDTQYF. The chain links TRBV24-1 to TRBJ2-3; D is undetermined. The CDR3 totals 14 residues. V lost 3 bases, J lost 0 bases, and 6 bases lay in between. CDR1 and CDR2 from the germline V gene are KGHDR and SFDVKD.

J is TRBJ2-3 and V is TRBV24-1, with 12 bases that match TRBD2. Per the germline V gene, CDR1 is KGHDR and CDR2 is SFDVKD. The length of the CDR3 is 18 residues. V was pared by 7 bases and J by 4 bases, with 14 bases of the junction left unmatched. The CDR3 DNA sequence: TGTGCCACCAGACCCCCGGGACTAGCGGGCCGAATGCCAGATACGCAGTATTTT. It yields the protein CATRPPGLAGRMPDTQYF.

This clonotype is a singleton in its sample. A much larger clonotype is one base distant, so this may be a read error. The CDR3 coding sequence is TGTGCCAGCAGCTTGGGGGGACGCTACAATGAGCAGTTCTTC. It yields the protein CASSLGGRYNEQFF. The chain is built from TRBV11-1 and TRBJ2-1; a possible D gene is TRBD2 (6 bases). Trimming removed 3 bases from V and 3 bases from J, with 9 bases in between. The length of the CDR3 is 14 residues. The germline CDR1 and CDR2 sequences are SGHAT and FQDESV (reference sequence).

This CDR3 reads CASRRTSGRNTDTQYF. The CDR3 nucleotides are TGTGCCAGCAGACGGACTAGCGGGAGAAACACAGATACGCAGTATTTT. The genes are TRBV11-2 and TRBJ2-3; 13 bases line up with TRBD2. V shed 6 bases, J shed 2 bases, and the junction held 5 bases outside the gene matches. The CDR3 sequence is 16 residues long. Germline CDR1 and CDR2: SGHAT and FQNNGV. Full variable domain (rest looked up from reference TRBV11-2 and TRBJ2-3): EAGVAQSPRYKIIEKRQSVAFWCNPISGHATLYWYQQILGQGPKLLIQFQNNGVVDDSQLPKDRFSAERLKGVDSTLKIQPAKLEDSAVYLCASRRTSGRNTDTQYFGPGTRLTVL.